This TCR beta chain emerged from a study of blood T cell repertoires in COVID-19 (dated by TCRdb to the early 2020s). For the wider study: Samples from collaborators originated in the United States, Italy and Spain and spanned both the acute and convalescent phases of COVID-19. The prospective study material was composed of cDNA or gDNA derived from T cells, B-cell-depleted T cells, or PBMCs. The dataset comprised deeply sampled blood TCRbeta repertoires from subjects exposed to, actively infected with, or recovered from COVID-19. The repertoires were released in a freely available public database meant as a resource for research on the immune response to SARS-CoV-2. The samples were drawn from the first 160 participants of the ongoing ImmuneRACE study and from 1,254 subjects provided by 6 global collaborators. Sample metadata almost always included a de-identified subject ID, COVID-19 status, age in years and sex. HLA class I and class II types, where available, came from metadata supplied by the sample provider rather than from assay-based typing. Overall study results and their limits: The quantity of clinical and demographic metadata differed by source and by participant and was supplied without curation.

The CDR3 holds 17 amino acids from the cysteine to the phenylalanine. The retained sequence is limited to the CDR3, 51 bases, with the frame set at the first base. CDR1 and CDR2, per the germline V gene, are SGHTA and FQGNSA. V is trimmed back by 5 bases and J by 2 bases, and the junction contains 7 bases that no gene match accounts for. As regards this clone: Its antigen remains unidentified. Qualities for individual bases were not recorded, and no much larger clone is one base off.

Each collaborating institution followed its own protocols to collect whole blood in K2EDTA tubes. Collaborator samples were shipped for TCRbeta analysis as frozen whole blood, isolated PBMCs, or DNA extracted from either sample type. The immunoSEQ Assay, a bias-controlled multiplex PCR, was used to amplify TCRbeta CDR3 regions from genomic DNA. The source study handled its data this way. The number of nucleated cells in each sample was estimated by amplification of reference gene primers within the assay. To quantify the absolute abundance of each unique TCRbeta CDR3 rearrangement, sequence reads were collapsed and filtered. For each sample, productive Simpson clonality was calculated as the square root of Simpson's diversity index across productive rearrangements. The immuneACCESS repertoire file appears here via TCRdb, limited to in-frame rearrangements. These files lack a portion of the clones; in checked studies, under half of the deficit traces to unresolved V genes, and the cause of the others is not known. Clone size and V and J calls were adopted from that table, with D and trimming inferred from the DNA. In all, the sample holds 120,000 to 150,000 clones, and roughly four fifths of those were seen once. Of the sample, about 4.3% is held by the ten largest clones.

The sequence joins TRBV7-2 to TRBJ2-3; the junction holds 13 bases that match TRBD2. The sequence was obtained from a woman of 80 years or more with acute or convalescent COVID-19. The sample taken for sequencing was peripheral blood. The CDR3 region reads CASSARLAGGYTDTQYF. The sequenced DNA: TGTGCCAGCAGCGCCAGACTAGCGGGAGGCTACACAGATACGCAGTATTTT.